This TCR beta chain was recorded in a study of blood T cell repertoires in COVID-19. Study information: Acute and convalescent COVID-19 specimens originated in the United States, Italy and Spain. T cells, B-cell-depleted T cells, or PBMCs supplied cDNA or gDNA.

Under the authors' procedure: Reference gene primer amplification in the assay estimated nucleated cell counts. Measured with immunoSEQ multiplex PCR; TCRdb has only the in-frame clones, and not every one. V and J calls and clone size follow that table, whereas D and trimming were derived from the DNA. The data hold more than 45,000 clones, with more than 60% observed a single time. The V segment lost 1 base and the J segment 6 bases; nucleotides outside the gene matches: 9. This CDR3 is 17 amino acids long. Per the germline V gene, CDR1 is LNHNV and CDR2 is YYDKDF (reference sequence). This chain connects TRBV15 to TRBJ2-2, with 9 bases fitting TRBD2. The specimen sequenced was peripheral blood. This TCR came from a human donor in a cohort sampled during active COVID-19. CDR3 loop: CATSRAGLGGRAGELFF. Written as DNA, the CDR3 is TGTGCCACCAGCAGAGCTGGCCTCGGCGGGAGGGCCGGGGAGCTGTTTTTT.